Listed here are 27 T cell receptor beta chains from one sample, sequenced in a study of neurological immune-mediated disorders. TCRdb reprocessed the 5' RACE reads with MiXCR, giving one entry per CDR3 protein. This sample has about 62,000 distinct CDR3 sequences; approximately 3.7% occur once, and the top ten carry 2.2%. The sequencing input was PBMCs. These receptors were collected from a woman between 50 and 59 years old with multiple sclerosis.

At least ten counts were recorded for this clonotype. This chain joins TRBV12-3 or TRBV12-4 and TRBJ1-5, with D perhaps TRBD1 (6 bases). This CDR3 is built from 15 residues. V lost 6 bases to trimming and J lost 6 bases, with 18 bases between them. The CDR3 reads CASSKTTGIGQPQHF. Written as DNA, the CDR3 is TGTGCCAGCAGCAAAACAACAGGGATTGGTCAGCCCCAGCATTTT.

This clonotype was detected ten times or more. The V gene is TRBV6-6, the J gene TRBJ1-6; no firm D call. V dropped 6 bases and J dropped 8 bases, with 14 bases sitting between them. The length of the CDR3 is 14 residues. Germline loops: CDR1 MNHNY, CDR2 SVGAGI (reference sequence). In nucleotides, the CDR3 is TGTGCCAGCAGCCACGGATCGGTGGATTCACCCCTCCACTTT. Translating gives CASSHGSVDSPLHF.

This chain connects TRBV20-1 to TRBJ2-3, with 8 bases aligning to TRBD2. Trimming cost V 6 bases and J 5 bases; bases outside gene matches: 4. CDR3 length: 12 amino acids. In germline, CDR1 is DFQATT, CDR2 SNEGSKA (reference sequence). The CDR3 DNA reads as TGCAGTGCCGGGAGGGCCGAAGATACGCAGTATTTT. Translating it yields CSAGRAEDTQYF.

In its sample, this clonotype was seen many times. One end of the junction does not line up with germline, which may come from a read error. This chain links TRBV20-1 with TRBJ1-5, with D hard to call. The CDR3 spans 14 residues. Germline-derived CDR1 and CDR2 are DFQATT and SNEGSKA (reference sequence). CDR3: CSALGLRQEMPQNF. CDR3 in DNA: TGCAGTGCTCTCGGACTCCGGCAAGAGATGCCCCAGAATTTT.

This clonotype was counted ten times or more. The chain links TRBV20-1 to TRBJ2-1, with 10 bases matching TRBD2. The germline V gene encodes CDR1 DFQATT and CDR2 SNEGSKA (reference sequence). The CDR3 contains 16 residues. J gave up 8 bases and V 3 bases, and 13 bases lay outside the gene matches. The CDR3, as DNA: TGCAGTGCTAGTGTATTAGCGGGGGGCCCTTCCCATGAGCAGTTCTTC. Encoded protein: CSASVLAGGPSHEQFF.

This clonotype was detected many times. The chain uses TRBV7-9 and TRBJ2-6; TRBD1 matches at 11 bases. CDR1 is SEHNR, CDR2 FQNEAQ, per germline (reference sequence). The CDR3 is 18 residues long. J gave up 1 base and V 4 bases, and 6 bases lay outside the gene matches. The CDR3: CASSSRDRGESGANVLTF. The CDR3 bases are TGTGCCAGCAGCTCCAGGGACAGGGGGGAATCTGGGGCCAACGTCCTGACTTTC. Based on the CDR3 plus reference TRBV7-9 and TRBJ2-6, the full variable domain is DTGVSQNPRHKITKRGQNVTFRCDPISEHNRLYWYRQTLGQGPEFLTYFQNEAQLEKSRLLSDRFSAERPKGSFSTLEIQRTEQGDSAMYLCASSSRDRGESGANVLTFGAGSRLTVL.

This clonotype was counted at least ten times. This chain uses TRBV5-8 with TRBJ1-1; D ambiguous. With 2 bases removed from V and 1 base from J, the gap between germline ends came to 3 bases. From germline, CDR1 is SGHTS and CDR2 YDEGEE. The CDR3 has 12 residues. The CDR3 DNA is TGTGCCAGCAGCTTTCCGAACACTGAAGCTTTCTTT. Protein product: CASSFPNTEAFF.

This clonotype was picked up many times. The chain's CDR3 is CATSEPTPGQGVKTQYF. As DNA, the CDR3 is TGTGCCACCAGTGAACCAACACCGGGACAGGGAGTGAAGACCCAGTACTTC. This chain joins TRBV24-1 and TRBJ2-5; 9 bases are a match to TRBD1. This CDR3 spans 17 amino acids. The trim removed 4 bases at V and 6 bases at J, leaving 14 bases unmatched. CDR1 and CDR2 from the germline V gene are KGHDR and SFDVKD.

V usage is TRBV18 and J usage is TRBJ1-1; D not certain. There are 16 residues in the CDR3. V lost 0 bases, J lost 1 base, and 12 bases lay in between. CDR1 and CDR2 (germline): KGHSH, LQKENI. The CDR3 DNA is TGTGCCAGCTCACCACCGTCCGGGAATAAGAACACTGAAGCTTTCTTT. Translated: CASSPPSGNKNTEAFF.

This clonotype was seen more than once but under ten times. One junction end disagrees with the germline gene, perhaps due to a read error. CDR3 bases: TGTGCCGGCGGACAGGGGGGCGATCAGCCCCAGAATTTT. Its translation: CAGGQGGDQPQNF. The chain employs TRBV10-3 and TRBJ1-5, with 10 bases fitting TRBD1. Germline V gene sequence: CDR1 ENHRY, CDR2 SYGVKD. The CDR3 spans 13 residues.

This clonotype was detected ten times or more. The gene calls are TRBV5-1 and TRBJ2-2; D may correspond to TRBD1 or TRBD2 (5 bases each). Germline-derived CDR1 and CDR2 are SGHRS and YFSETQ. Trimming pared 6 bases from V and 5 bases from J, leaving 17 bases between. This CDR3 contains 15 residues. The CDR3 is CASNWQEAGTGELFF. In DNA form, the CDR3 reads TGCGCCAGCAATTGGCAGGAGGCAGGGACCGGGGAGCTGTTTTTT.

This clonotype has ten or more counts. The rearrangement uses TRBV20-1 and TRBJ2-2, with 15 bases matching TRBD2. The CDR3 consists of 16 residues. The germline V gene has CDR1 DFQATT and CDR2 SNEGSKA (reference sequence). The J segment lost 3 bases and the V segment lost 6 bases, leaving 5 bases of the junction unmatched. The CDR3 sequence is CSAPGLAGGYTGELFF. The DNA for the CDR3 is TGCAGTGCACCGGGACTAGCGGGAGGATACACCGGGGAGCTGTTTTTT.

In regard to this clonotype: An end of the junction does not agree with germline; a read error may underlie this. The CDR3 here is CASRRGIGGTQPQNF. The CDR3 DNA reads as TGTGCCAGCAGACGGGGCATAGGAGGAACGCAGCCCCAGAATTTT. The rearrangement uses TRBV28 and TRBJ1-5; possible D gene TRBD1, 5 bases. Germline CDR1 MDHEN, CDR2 SYDVKM. The CDR3 is 15 amino acids.

This clonotype was seen repeatedly, ten times or more. One junction end does not reproduce the germline sequence, and a read error may be involved. The V and J genes are TRBV24-1 and TRBJ1-5; unclear D gene. CDR1 and CDR2 from the germline V gene are KGHDR and SFDVKD. This CDR3 spans 13 amino acids. The CDR3 loop reads CATSDFEGQPQNF. Here the CDR3 DNA reads TGTGCCACCAGTGATTTTGAGGGTCAGCCCCAGAATTTT.

This clonotype was found many times. CDR3 coding DNA: TGTGCCAGCAGTCCCAGTCTCCAGACCTATGGCTACACCTTC. Protein product: CASSPSLQTYGYTF. This chain joins TRBV12-3 or TRBV12-4 and TRBJ1-2; D is uncertain. The CDR3 is 14 amino acids. V was trimmed by 5 bases and J by 4 bases, leaving 14 bases between them.

There are many counts of this clonotype. V is TRBV28 and J is TRBJ2-3; D not certain. V dropped 7 bases and J dropped 2 bases, with 16 bases sitting between them. This CDR3 has 15 amino acids. Germline loops: CDR1 MDHEN, CDR2 SYDVKM. DNA of the CDR3: TGTGCCAGCAAGCCGAACAGCCACTTCACAGATACGCAGTATTTT. This gives the protein CASKPNSHFTDTQYF.

This clonotype was observed at least ten times. This chain links TRBV29-1 with TRBJ2-3; TRBD1 aligns across 9 bases. CDR3 length: 13 residues. Germline V gene lookup returns CDR1 SQVTM and CDR2 ANQGSEA. Losses at the gene ends were 8 bases for V and 5 bases for J; bases not matched to a gene: 8. In DNA, the CDR3 is TGCAGCCTCGGGACAGGGAAAGGAGATACGCAGTATTTT. It specifies CSLGTGKGDTQYF.

The table lists this clonotype with many counts. This chain connects TRBV12-3 or TRBV12-4 to TRBJ2-1; D not certain. CDR3 length: 15 residues. Trimming stripped 7 bases from V and 0 bases from J, with 13 bases between. CDR3 nucleotides: TGTGCCAGCACTCGAGAGAAGAACTCCTACAATGAGCAGTTCTTC. Translated, it gives CASTREKNSYNEQFF.

In this sample, this clonotype turned up many times. The V call is TRBV5-1, the J call TRBJ1-1; tentative D call: TRBD1 (5 bases). The CDR3 extends over 16 amino acids. V dropped 4 bases and J dropped 1 base, with 17 bases sitting between them. Germline V gives CDR1 SGHRS, CDR2 YFSETQ. CDR3 amino acids: CASSPGPRGGNTEAFF. The DNA for the CDR3 is TGCGCCAGCAGCCCCGGGCCAAGGGGAGGGAACACTGAAGCTTTCTTT.

This rearrangement joins TRBV14 to TRBJ2-7, with 8 nucleotides matching TRBD1. The germline gives CDR1 SGHDN, CDR2 FVKESK. The CDR3 covers 16 residues. Unmatched junction bases numbered 9, after V lost 0 bases and J lost 5 bases. The chain's CDR3 is CASSQEDWTGLHEQYF. In DNA form, the CDR3 reads TGTGCCAGCAGCCAAGAGGACTGGACAGGGCTACACGAGCAGTACTTC.

This clonotype was picked up many times. The chain carries TRBV24-1 and TRBJ2-1; TRBD2 agrees at 11 bases. The CDR3 has 17 residues. CDR1 KGHDR and CDR2 SFDVKD come from the germline V gene. J lost 4 bases, V lost 1 base, and 5 bases had no gene match. The CDR3 DNA follows: TGTGCCACCAGTGATTTCGCTAGCGGGAGGCCATACAATGAGCAGTTCTTC. This encodes CATSDFASGRPYNEQFF.

The table lists this clonotype with many counts. The chain has TRBV5-1 and TRBJ2-1; TRBD2 matches at 10 bases. V dropped 0 bases and J dropped 9; count of bases not matched to a gene: 6. Germline V lookup: CDR1 SGHRS, CDR2 YFSETQ. CDR3 length: 15 amino acids. The CDR3 loop reads CASSLALAGNGEQFF. The CDR3 DNA reads as TGCGCCAGCAGCTTGGCACTAGCGGGAAATGGTGAGCAGTTCTTC.

This clonotype was counted ten times or more. This chain connects TRBV5-1 to TRBJ2-7; D gene uncertain. CDR3 length equals 12 residues. Trimming cost V 0 bases and J 5 bases, with 6 bases left between them. Germline CDR1 is SGHRS and CDR2 is YFSETQ. The CDR3 spells CASSLGWDEQYF. The CDR3 DNA follows: TGCGCCAGCAGCTTGGGTTGGGACGAGCAGTACTTC.

This clonotype was observed many times. The J gene is TRBJ1-1, the V gene TRBV20-1, with D maybe TRBD1 (6 bases). The ends were cut back, 0 bases at V and 1 base at J, with 15 bases in the middle. Germline V gives CDR1 DFQATT, CDR2 SNEGSKA (reference sequence). This CDR3 has 16 amino acids. CDR3 sequence: CSARDAGRTENTEAFF. In DNA form, the CDR3 reads TGCAGTGCTAGAGATGCTGGACGGACAGAGAACACTGAAGCTTTCTTT.

The sample holds many counts of this clonotype. The rearrangement joins TRBV20-1 to TRBJ2-5; D may match TRBD1 or TRBD2 (5 bases each). V was cut by 6 bases and J by 7 bases, with 21 bases left in between. The CDR3 sequence is 14 residues long. Per germline, CDR1 DFQATT and CDR2 SNEGSKA (reference sequence). CDR3 sequence (DNA): TGCAGTGCCCATAGTGGGGGAACCGGAGGGACCCAGTACTTC. Its translation is CSAHSGGTGGTQYF.

This clonotype was recorded at least ten times. This chain joins TRBV9 and TRBJ2-7; 9 positions agree with TRBD2. V shed 2 bases and J 4 bases; nucleotides not matched to a gene: 10. Germline lookup yields CDR1 SGDLS and CDR2 YYNGEE. This CDR3 spans 16 amino acids. Here the CDR3 DNA reads TGTGCCAGCAGCGTGGGCTCCGGGACTAGCAGTTACGAGCAGTACTTC. Translating gives CASSVGSGTSSYEQYF.

This clonotype came up a few times. A read error may produce the germline difference seen at one junction end. The rearrangement links TRBV20-1 to TRBJ1-5, with no clear D. Looked up from germline, CDR1 is DFQATT and CDR2 is SNEGSKA (reference sequence). This CDR3 comprises 12 residues. Here the CDR3 DNA reads TGCAGTGCTATCTTCGCAGGTCAGCCCCAGAATTTT. This translates into CSAIFAGQPQNF.